Here is one T cell receptor (beta chain) with its context. Germline V gene lookup returns CDR1 SGHNT and CDR2 YYREEE (reference sequence). Trimming removed 4 bases from V and 0 bases from J; junction bases left unmatched: 13. The CDR3 length is 17 residues. The record originates from a study of cytotoxic CD8 clonotypes in ibrutinib-treated CLL. Study-wide context: Patients gave response samples after a median about eleven months of treatment, range 6 to 36.

The protocol was immunoSEQ multiplex PCR, while the TCRdb copy is restricted to in-frame clones and leaves out a portion. The sample holds some 300,000 clones, about 80% seen once. The origin of this receptor is a human donor with chronic lymphocytic leukemia. The specimen was PBMCs, collected before ibrutinib treatment. The chain combines TRBV5-4 with TRBJ2-7; 7 bases line up with TRBD1. CDR3 sequence reads: CASSGSLSTGPSYEQYF. As DNA, the CDR3 is TGTGCCAGCAGCGGGTCTTTATCGACAGGGCCCTCCTACGAGCAGTACTTC.